The 10 T cell receptor beta chains below come from one sample, sequenced in a study of blood T cell repertoires in COVID-19. Generated by immunoSEQ multiplex PCR, the TCRdb table keeps only in-frame clones and is missing some. The data show tens of thousands of clones, with roughly nine tenths seen just once and nearly 5% held by the top ten. The sequenced material came from peripheral blood. All receptors derive from a man between 60 and 75 years old with active COVID-19.

CDR3 region: CASSYSLTSGTYNEQFF. DNA of the CDR3: TGTGCCAGCAGTTACTCCCTAACTAGCGGCACCTACAATGAGCAGTTCTTC. The rearrangement uses TRBV6-2 or TRBV6-3 and TRBJ2-1; 8 bases align to TRBD2. The V gene end was trimmed by 0 bases and the J gene end by 2 bases; junction bases not matched to a gene: 6. There are 17 residues in the CDR3. Per the germline V gene, CDR1 is MNHEY and CDR2 is SVGEGT.

This rearrangement joins TRBV10-3 to TRBJ2-7; 7 bases align to TRBD1. The CDR3 length is 15 residues. Germline V gene lookup returns CDR1 ENHRY and CDR2 SYGVKD. V trimming: 0 bases; J trimming: 6 bases; junction bases outside the gene matches: 8. CDR3 sequence reads: CAISESIKTGLEQYF. The CDR3 DNA reads TGTGCCATCAGTGAGTCGATCAAGACAGGGCTCGAGCAGTACTTC.

This rearrangement joins TRBV4-3 to TRBJ2-2, with 10 positions matching TRBD2. J lost 2 bases, V lost 3 bases, and 3 bases had no gene match. This CDR3 has 16 residues. Germline V gene data show CDR1 as LGHNA and CDR2 as YSLEER. CDR3 sequence (DNA): TGCGCCAGCAGCCATACTAGCGGGGTAAACACCGGGGAGCTGTTTTTT. This translates into CASSHTSGVNTGELFF.

The V call is TRBV7-3, the J call TRBJ2-4, with TRBD1 identical over 9 bases. Germline trimming cut 4 bases from V and 11 bases from J; bases unmatched to any gene: 6. Per the germline V gene, CDR1 is SGHTA and CDR2 is FQGTGA. The CDR3 covers 13 residues. The CDR3 region is CASSSSQGAVQYF. Written as DNA, the CDR3 is TGTGCCAGCAGCTCGTCACAGGGGGCGGTTCAGTACTTC.

This chain joins TRBV7-2 and TRBJ2-1; TRBD2 is a possible D gene (6 bases). V gave up 2 bases and J gave up 4 bases, with 18 bases separating them. The CDR3 is made up of 17 amino acids. The germline CDR1 and CDR2 sequences are SGHTA and FQGNSA. CDR3 protein: CASSLSAGLAGYNEQFF. CDR3 coding DNA: TGTGCCAGCAGCTTATCCGCGGGGCTAGCAGGGTACAATGAGCAGTTCTTC.

The chain joins TRBV5-1 to TRBJ1-1; D perhaps matches TRBD1 (6 bases). There are 14 residues in the CDR3. The V gene's germline CDR1 is SGHRS and CDR2 YFSETQ. V was shortened by 0 bases and J by 4 bases, with 10 bases between the two germline ends. The CDR3 reads CASSLALGATEAFF. CDR3 sequence (DNA): TGCGCCAGCAGCTTGGCCCTGGGGGCCACTGAAGCTTTCTTT. Filled out from reference TRBV5-1 and TRBJ1-1, the complete variable domain reads KAGVTQTPRYLIKTRGQQVTLSCSPISGHRSVSWYQQTPGQGLQFLFEYFSETQRNKGNFPGRFSGRQFSNSRSEMNVSTLELGDSALYLCASSLALGATEAFFGQGTRLTVV.

V gene TRBV6-5 combines with J gene TRBJ1-4; no firm D call. The CDR3 extends over 13 amino acids. CDR1 and CDR2 (germline): MNHEY, SVGAGI. V lost 4 bases and J lost 6, with 9 bases in between. The chain's CDR3 is CASSSQRYEKLFF. In DNA form, the CDR3 reads TGTGCCAGCAGTTCTCAGCGCTATGAAAAACTGTTTTTT.

This chain joins TRBV4-1 and TRBJ1-1, with 9 bases that match TRBD1. This CDR3 spans 15 amino acids. V lost 3 bases to trimming and J lost 2 bases; unmatched junction nucleotides: 4. From germline, CDR1 is MGHRA and CDR2 YSYEKL. The CDR3 bases are TGCGCCAGCAGCCAGTACAGGGGGCCCAACACTGAAGCTTTCTTT. Protein: CASSQYRGPNTEAFF.

The gene calls are TRBV28 and TRBJ2-1, with 10 bases that match TRBD2. Germline CDR1 reads MDHEN; CDR2 reads SYDVKM. The CDR3 contains 15 residues. The trim removed 5 bases at V and 4 bases at J, leaving 5 bases unmatched. The CDR3: CASSLAGVEYNEQFF. The CDR3 DNA reads as TGTGCCAGCAGTCTAGCGGGAGTAGAATACAATGAGCAGTTCTTC.

The V and J genes are TRBV29-1 and TRBJ2-3, with 8 nucleotides matching TRBD2. With V trimmed by 5 bases and J by 0 bases, 4 bases remained unmatched. Germline V gene sequence: CDR1 SQVTM, CDR2 ANQGSEA. This CDR3 region has 14 residues. CDR3 protein: CSVFGRGSTDTQYF. The CDR3 region has the DNA TGCAGCGTTTTCGGGAGGGGAAGCACAGATACGCAGTATTTT.